Listed below are T cell receptor beta chains from one sample, sequenced in a study of radiotherapy plus CTLA-4 blockade in lung cancer. Repertoires were generated with immunoSEQ multiplex PCR, while TCRdb's copy carries only in-frame clones and drops some. In the table there are about 85,000 clones, around 86% of which are singletons. The material was peripheral blood, obtained from a patient treated with radiotherapy plus ipilimumab. These receptor sequences come from a human donor with non-small cell lung cancer who had a partial response to radiotherapy plus ipilimumab. The CDR3 runs from the conserved cysteine through the conserved F or W. A D gene is named only where the DNA matches it firmly. Some rows have no size entry. The others give once, few or many, or a class for an expanded clone.

CDR3,DNA,V,size,J,D
CASSPRAATSGSGYEQYF,TGTGCCAGCAGCCCCAGGGCGGCGACTAGCGGGAGTGGGTACGAGCAGTACTTC,TRBV7-4,.,TRBJ2-7,TRBD2
CASNQDTLTDTQYF,TGTGCCAGTAACCAGGACACCCTCACAGATACGCAGTATTTT,TRBV19,.,TRBJ2-3,.
CASSYSRGTGMSAFF,TGTGCCAGCAGTTACTCGAGAGGGACAGGGATGAGCGCTTTCTTT,TRBV6-5,.,TRBJ1-1,TRBD1
CASSQGTGNYGYTF,TGTGCCAGCAGCCAGGGGACAGGGAACTATGGCTACACCTTC,TRBV4-2,.,TRBJ1-2,TRBD1
CASSRGGSGAFF,TGTGCCAGCAGCCGGGGGGGTTCGGGAGCTTTCTTT,TRBV7-3,.,TRBJ1-1,.
CASSLAGGGGTYGYTF,TGTGCCAGCAGCTTAGCAGGTGGGGGGGGCACCTATGGCTACACCTTC,TRBV7-9,.,TRBJ1-2,.
CASSLGGGTYNEQFF,TGCGCCAGCAGCTTGGGTGGCGGGACCTACAATGAGCAGTTCTTC,TRBV5-1,.,TRBJ2-1,.
CASSLAQFKETQYF,TGTGCCAGCAGCTTGGCACAGTTTAAAGAGACCCAGTACTTC,TRBV5-4,.,TRBJ2-5,.
CASSVVQGMNTEAFF,TGTGCCAGTAGTGTCGTACAGGGGATGAACACTGAAGCTTTCTTT,TRBV19,.,TRBJ1-1,TRBD1
CASSTQPGPQPQHF,TGTGCCAGCAGCACCCAGCCAGGGCCCCAGCCCCAGCATTTT,TRBV6-1,once,TRBJ1-5,.
CATSRRLVSGELFF,TGTGCCACCAGCAGACGACTAGTTTCCGGGGAGCTGTTTTTT,TRBV15,once,TRBJ2-2,.
CAMGSGNRLTGELFF,TGTGCCATGGGGTCGGGGAATCGATTAACCGGGGAGCTGTTTTTT,TRBV2,.,TRBJ2-2,.
CAISESKEGSQHF,TGTGCCATCAGTGAGTCCAAGGAGGGGTCTCAGCATTTT,TRBV10-3,.,TRBJ1-5,.
CASSPGGRGPSSYEQYF,TGTGCCAGCTCACCGGGAGGACGCGGACCCAGCTCCTACGAGCAGTACTTC,TRBV18,.,TRBJ2-7,.
CASSIVGAPNTEAFF,TGTGCCAGTAGTATAGTGGGGGCCCCGAACACTGAAGCTTTCTTT,TRBV19,once,TRBJ1-1,.
CASTSGTQRETQYF,TGTGCCAGCACCTCCGGGACTCAACGAGAGACCCAGTACTTC,TRBV28,medium-sized,TRBJ2-5,.
CASSPDRARSGNTIYF,TGTGCCAGCAGCCCCGACAGGGCGCGCTCTGGAAACACCATATATTTT,TRBV5-6,.,TRBJ1-3,TRBD1
CASSLAVQTSYEETQYF,TGTGCCAGCAGCTTGGCCGTACAGACTAGTTATGAGGAGACCCAGTACTTC,TRBV5-8,.,TRBJ2-5,.
CAWGQGLRTEAFF,TGTGCCTGGGGACAGGGTTTGCGGACTGAAGCTTTCTTT,TRBV30,.,TRBJ1-1,TRBD1
CASSQVGRNSNQPQHF,TGCGCCAGCAGCCAAGTTGGCCGAAATAGCAATCAGCCCCAGCATTTT,TRBV4-3,.,TRBJ1-5,.
CASSFRPSARHNEQFF,TGTGCCAGCAGTTTCCGGCCTAGCGCCCGCCACAATGAGCAGTTCTTC,TRBV28,.,TRBJ2-1,.
CASSLGTSGLEKLFF,TGTGCCAGCAGCTTAGGAACGTCAGGGTTAGAAAAACTGTTTTTT,TRBV7-2,.,TRBJ1-4,.
CASSLRGETGIYGYTF,TGTGCCAGCAGTTTAAGGGGAGAAACAGGGATCTATGGCTACACCTTC,TRBV28,.,TRBJ1-2,.
CASSEVTVPYEQYF,TGCGCCAGCAGTGAAGTGACAGTACCCTACGAGCAGTACTTC,TRBV10-1,.,TRBJ2-7,.
CASSPRDREAFF,TGTGCCAGTAGTCCCCGGGACAGGGAAGCTTTCTTT,TRBV19,.,TRBJ1-1,TRBD1
CASSQGPGGASGYTF,TGCGCCAGCAGCCAGGGCCCTGGGGGGGCATCTGGCTACACCTTC,TRBV4-3,.,TRBJ1-2,.
CASSLVQGRTGELFF,TGTGCCAGCAGCTTGGTTCAGGGGCGAACCGGGGAGCTGTTTTTT,TRBV5-5,.,TRBJ2-2,.
CASNLQGLGYGYTF,TGTGCCAGCAACCTACAGGGGCTGGGCTATGGCTACACCTTC,TRBV6-5,.,TRBJ1-2,TRBD1
CASSWTEVGTEAFF,TGTGCCAGCAGCTGGACAGAGGTCGGCACTGAAGCTTTCTTT,TRBV5-6,.,TRBJ1-1,.
CASSFTDTQYF,TGTGCCAGCAGCTTTACAGATACGCAGTATTTT,TRBV2,.,TRBJ2-3,.